Presented here are 17 T cell receptor beta chains from one specimen sequenced in a study of cytomegalovirus exposure and HLA in healthy donors. A multiplex PCR was run with 60 Vbeta primers and 13 Jbeta primers. Data came from immunoSEQ multiplex PCR; TCRdb stores just in-frame clones and leaves some out. The table lists 150,000 or so clones, approximately 80% of them singletons. Sequenced input: PBMCs. Receptors originate from a man between 50 and 59 years old in good health and CMV-seropositive.

The chain carries TRBV29-1 and TRBJ1-1; possibly TRBD1 for D (5 bases). The length of the CDR3 is 11 residues. CDR1 SQVTM and CDR2 ANQGSEA come from the germline V gene. With 4 bases removed from V and 7 bases from J, the gap between germline ends came to 10 bases. The CDR3 sequence: CSVAGGIEAFF. CDR3 DNA: TGCAGCGTTGCTGGGGGGATTGAAGCTTTCTTT.

The chain joins TRBV9 to TRBJ1-6; 7 bases match TRBD1. Germline V CDR1 and CDR2: SGDLS, YYNGEE. V lost 0 bases and J lost 10; bases outside the gene matches: 7. The CDR3 extends over 15 amino acids. In DNA, the CDR3 is TGTGCCAGCAGCGTAGGACAGGGTGCATACTCACCCCTCCACTTT. Translating it yields CASSVGQGAYSPLHF.

The chain has TRBV7-2 and TRBJ1-3, with TRBD1 matching over 9 bases. The ends lost 1 base at V and 4 bases at J; junction bases unmatched: 2. This CDR3 region has 15 residues. Germline V gene sequence: CDR1 SGHTA, CDR2 FQGNSA. The CDR3 spells CASSLGQGGGNTIYF. CDR3 DNA: TGTGCCAGCAGCTTAGGACAGGGGGGCGGAAACACCATATATTTT.

The chain couples TRBV9 to TRBJ2-3, with D perhaps TRBD1 (5 bases). V dropped 3 bases and J dropped 2 bases, with 16 bases sitting between them. Looked up from germline, CDR1 is SGDLS and CDR2 is YYNGEE. CDR3 length: 16 residues. CDR3 protein: CASSALGQSLTDTQYF. CDR3 bases: TGTGCCAGCAGCGCTTTAGGACAAAGCCTCACAGATACGCAGTATTTT.

The V gene is TRBV11-2, the J gene TRBJ2-7, with unresolved D. V was trimmed by 5 bases and J by 4 bases, leaving 9 bases between them. CDR3 size: 12 residues. The germline V gene has CDR1 SGHAT and CDR2 FQNNGV. The CDR3 DNA is TGTGCCAGCAGCCCGAGTTCTTACGAGCAGTACTTC. Amino acids: CASSPSSYEQYF.

This clone was observed once. This chain joins TRBV2 and TRBJ2-3; D is possibly TRBD1 (5 bases). This CDR3 has 15 residues. The V end lost 7 bases, the J end lost 0 bases, and 14 bases lay between the germline ends. The germline V gene has CDR1 SNHLY and CDR2 FYNNEI. CDR3 DNA: TGTGCCAGCACCTGGACACAAGGTAGCACAGATACGCAGTATTTT. Protein: CASTWTQGSTDTQYF.

This clone was recorded a few times. The V and J genes are TRBV6-4 and TRBJ2-7, with D possibly matching TRBD1 (6 bases). This CDR3 spans 12 amino acids. V gave up 6 bases and J gave up 4 bases, with 10 bases separating them. Germline loops: CDR1 MRHNA, CDR2 SNTAGT. This CDR3 reads CASRGTPYEQYF. In DNA, the CDR3 is TGTGCCAGCAGGGGGACACCTTACGAGCAGTACTTC.

The chain combines TRBV6-5 with TRBJ1-1; D ambiguous. Per the germline V gene, CDR1 is MNHEY and CDR2 is SVGAGI. Between the trimmed V and J ends, which lost 2 bases and 4 bases, there was a span of 14 bases. The CDR3 totals 15 residues. The CDR3 DNA sequence: TGTGCCAGCAGTTACCCTTACCCGGGAGGCACTGAAGCTTTCTTT. This encodes CASSYPYPGGTEAFF.

Concerning this clone: A junction boundary mismatches the germline segment, possibly from a read error. The V call is TRBV7-7, the J call TRBJ2-5, with 8 bases identical to TRBD1. Germline values: CDR1 SSHAT, CDR2 FNYEAQ (reference sequence). The CDR3 is 14 residues long. This chain's CDR3 is CASSFGQGAETQYF. The CDR3 DNA follows: TGTGCTAGCAGCTTTGGTCAGGGGGCAGAGACCCAGTACTTC.

This clone was detected only a few times. The chain recombines TRBV6-5 with TRBJ2-3; D is unresolved. CDR1 and CDR2 (germline): MNHEY, SVGAGI. The CDR3 spans 14 residues. With 8 bases removed from V and 0 bases from J, the gap between germline ends came to 12 bases. CDR3 residues: CASASRTSTDTQYF. The CDR3 DNA sequence: TGTGCCAGCGCGTCTAGAACGAGCACAGATACGCAGTATTTT.

The chain couples TRBV5-4 to TRBJ1-5; perhaps TRBD1 as D (5 bases). V shed 4 bases and J shed 7 bases, with 18 bases lying between them. Looked up from germline, CDR1 is SGHNT and CDR2 is YYREEE (reference sequence). CDR3 size: 15 residues. As DNA, the CDR3 is TGTGCCAGCAGCCGGGACGGCACCGCGGGGCAGCCCCAGCATTTT. This gives the protein CASSRDGTAGQPQHF.

The chain uses TRBV4-3 and TRBJ1-2, with TRBD1 matching 9 bases. This CDR3 has 19 amino acids. The germline gives CDR1 LGHNA, CDR2 YSLEER. The V gene end was trimmed by 0 bases and the J gene end by 2 bases; junction bases not matched to a gene: 13. The CDR3 sequence is CASSQEGVRGQGSNYGYTF. CDR3 DNA: TGCGCCAGCAGCCAAGAGGGAGTCCGGGGACAGGGTAGCAACTATGGCTACACCTTC.

This clone was detected a few times. V and J are TRBV27 and TRBJ2-1; TRBD2 agrees at 15 bases. From germline, CDR1 is MNHEY and CDR2 SMNVEV (reference sequence). CDR3 length: 17 amino acids. With V trimmed by 6 bases and J by 4 bases, 7 bases remained unmatched. CDR3: CASRPRTSGGGYNEQFF. CDR3 nucleotide sequence: TGTGCCAGCAGACCCCGGACTAGCGGGGGGGGATACAATGAGCAGTTCTTC.

J is TRBJ2-5 and V is TRBV7-6, with D maybe TRBD2 (5 bases). With 1 base removed from V and 2 bases from J, the gap between germline ends came to 11 bases. The germline V gene has CDR1 SGHVS and CDR2 FNYEAQ. The CDR3 consists of 15 residues. CDR3 DNA sequence: TGTGCCAGCAGCTTAGGAGGAGGACCTCAAGAGACCCAGTACTTC. Its translation: CASSLGGGPQETQYF.

The genes are TRBV19 and TRBJ2-1; 9 nucleotides match TRBD1. V shed 4 bases, J shed 8 bases, and the junction held 15 bases outside the gene matches. The CDR3 is 17 residues long. Germline V gene lookup returns CDR1 LNHDA and CDR2 SQIVND (reference sequence). The CDR3 DNA reads as TGTGCCAGTAGTAGTCCTCCCGGGACAGGGAGTCATCATGAGCAGTTCTTC. It encodes CASSSPPGTGSHHEQFF.

With respect to this clone: Distinct nucleotide sequences in the sample also encode this CDR3. The J gene is TRBJ1-1, the V gene TRBV18, with TRBD1 matching over 12 bases. The germline V gene has CDR1 KGHSH and CDR2 LQKENI. J lost 7 bases, V lost 3 bases, and 3 bases had no gene match. This CDR3 region has 14 residues. The CDR3 is CASSPGQGASEAFF. CDR3 DNA: TGTGCCAGCTCACCGGGACAGGGGGCGAGTGAAGCTTTCTTT.

V usage is TRBV10-1 and J usage is TRBJ1-5, with 7 bases lining up with TRBD1. V lost 3 bases to trimming and J lost 2 bases; unmatched junction nucleotides: 1. The germline CDR1 and CDR2 sequences are WNHNN and SYGVQD (reference sequence). The CDR3 sequence is 14 residues long. The CDR3 bases are TGCGCCAGCAGTGAAGGACAGGGCAATCAGCCCCAGCATTTT. As protein: CASSEGQGNQPQHF.